This T cell receptor beta chain was observed in a study of shared clonotypes between healthy human individuals. Whole-study findings and limits: Memory subsets generally showed lower estimated richness than naive subsets. Apart from blood, nothing was sampled; tissue repertoires likely differ. It was the non-shared clonotypes that had lower generation probabilities than clonotypes shared by all four donors.

In the naive CD8 group, cells lacked CD45RO and were positively selected for CCR7, so terminally differentiated effector memory CD45RA+ cells were left out. As for this clone: The antigen is undetermined.

Repertoires were generated with immunoSEQ multiplex PCR, while TCRdb's copy carries only in-frame clones and drops some. Of around 1,900,000 clones in the sample, roughly 95% were seen once. Sequencing was carried out using naive CD8+ T cells from PBMCs. This receptor was obtained from a man between 18 and 35 years old in good health. Some clones in this sample may be carry-over from other donors' samples.

The CDR3 DNA reads TGTGCCAGCACTAGCGGGGGCTACAATGAGCAGTTCTTC. Translating it yields CASTSGGYNEQFF. The V and J genes are TRBV9 and TRBJ2-1; TRBD2 matches 10 bases. The CDR3 runs to 13 residues. CDR1 and CDR2 (germline): SGDLS, YYNGEE. Trimming took 6 bases from V and 3 from J; bases not matched to a gene: 0. The entire variable domain, with the rest obtained from reference TRBV9 and TRBJ2-1, is as follows: DSGVTQTPKHLITATGQRVTLRCSPRSGDLSVYWYQQSLDQGLQFLIQYYNGEERAKGNILERFSAQQFPDLHSELNLSSLELGDSALYFCASTSGGYNEQFFGPGTRLTVL.